This TCR beta chain was recovered during a study of human T cells and chemical hapten exposure. Study at large: Patch tests delivered 0.01% DPC to the upper back and were evaluated at 6 days. Alopecia universalis, totalis or areata was present in patients who were mostly female.

This clonotype occurred a few times. Study processing details: Sequenced samples showed a median of approximately 100,000 TCRs each, with counts running from about 20,000 to 690,000. One entry per CDR3 protein, called by TCRdb with MiXCR from the RACE reads. TCRdb's processing, not the authors' own work, is the source of the V and J calls. The sample comprises some 91,000 distinct CDR3 sequences, 12% of which are singletons, and 2.1% rests with the top ten. The time point is: patch test 1, 2 weeks after DPC sensitization. Treatment of the sample: therapeutic diphenylcyclopropenone sensitization with weekly scalp DPC. Only after blood had been drawn was each patch test applied. Trimming shortened V by 5 bases and J by 3 bases, and 16 bases separated the two germline ends. The CDR3 contains 15 residues. Germline V gene lookup returns CDR1 MGHDK and CDR2 SYGVNS.

The sequence was collected from a woman aged 40 to 50 with alopecia areata. Some clones in this sample may be carry-over from other donors' samples. The chain is built from TRBV25-1 and TRBJ1-1; TRBD1 is a possible D gene (6 bases). The sequences come from whole blood, collected in connection with sensitization to the hapten diphenylcyclopropenone (DPC). CDR3 in amino acids: CASSSGGRFHTEAFF. CDR3 nucleotide sequence: TGTGCCAGCAGTAGCGGGGGGCGGTTTCACACTGAAGCTTTCTTT.